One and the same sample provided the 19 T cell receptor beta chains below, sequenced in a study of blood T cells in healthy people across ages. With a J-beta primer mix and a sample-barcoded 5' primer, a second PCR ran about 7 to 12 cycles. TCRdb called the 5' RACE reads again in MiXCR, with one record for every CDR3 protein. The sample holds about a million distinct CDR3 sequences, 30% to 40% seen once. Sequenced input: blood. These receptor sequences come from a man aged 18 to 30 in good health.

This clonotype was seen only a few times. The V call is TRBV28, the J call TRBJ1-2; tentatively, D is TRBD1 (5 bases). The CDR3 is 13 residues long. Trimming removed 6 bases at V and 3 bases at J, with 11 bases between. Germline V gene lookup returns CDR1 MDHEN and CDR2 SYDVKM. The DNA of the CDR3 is TGTGCCAGCAGACCGACAGCTTACTATGGCTACACCTTC. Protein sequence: CASRPTAYYGYTF.

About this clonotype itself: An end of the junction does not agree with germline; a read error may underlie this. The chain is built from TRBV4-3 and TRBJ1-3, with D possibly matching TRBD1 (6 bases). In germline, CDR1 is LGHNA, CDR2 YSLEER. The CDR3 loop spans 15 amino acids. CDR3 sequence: CASSQLQGAGNNIYF. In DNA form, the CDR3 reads TGCGCCAGCAGCCAGCTACAGGGTGCTGGAAACAACATATATTTT.

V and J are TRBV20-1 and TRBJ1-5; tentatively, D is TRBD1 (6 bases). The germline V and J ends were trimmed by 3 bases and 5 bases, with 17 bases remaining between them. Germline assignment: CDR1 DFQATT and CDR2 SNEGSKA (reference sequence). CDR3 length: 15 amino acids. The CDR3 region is CSARRAGDTYQPQHF. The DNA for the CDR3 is TGCAGTGCTAGGCGTGCGGGGGACACCTATCAGCCCCAGCATTTT.

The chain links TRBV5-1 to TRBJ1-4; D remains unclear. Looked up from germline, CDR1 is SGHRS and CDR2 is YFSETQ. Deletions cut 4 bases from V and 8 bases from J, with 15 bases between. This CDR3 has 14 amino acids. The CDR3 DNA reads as TGCGCCAGCAGCCCTCCGGGCGGTGGAGAAAAACTGTTTTTT. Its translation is CASSPPGGGEKLFF.

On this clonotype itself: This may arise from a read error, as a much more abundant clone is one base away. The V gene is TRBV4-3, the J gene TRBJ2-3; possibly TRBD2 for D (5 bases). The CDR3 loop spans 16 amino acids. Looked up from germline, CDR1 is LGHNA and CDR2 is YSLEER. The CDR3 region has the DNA TGCGCCAGCAACCAAGATCGGGCTAGCTACACAGATACGCAGTATTTT. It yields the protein CASNQDRASYTDTQYF.

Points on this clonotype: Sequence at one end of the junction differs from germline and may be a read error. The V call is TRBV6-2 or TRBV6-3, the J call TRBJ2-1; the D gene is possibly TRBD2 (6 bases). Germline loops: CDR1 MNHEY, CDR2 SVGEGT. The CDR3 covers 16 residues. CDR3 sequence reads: CASSYFGGGSFNEQFF. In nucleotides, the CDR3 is TGTGCCAGCAGTTACTTCGGGGGAGGCTCCTTCAATGAGCAGTTCTTC.

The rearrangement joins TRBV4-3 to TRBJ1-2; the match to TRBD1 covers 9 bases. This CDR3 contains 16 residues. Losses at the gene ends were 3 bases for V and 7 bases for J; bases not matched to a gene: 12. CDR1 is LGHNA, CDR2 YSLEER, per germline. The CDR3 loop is CASSHGMGTGYRGYTF. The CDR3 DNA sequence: TGCGCCAGCAGCCACGGAATGGGGACAGGGTATCGTGGCTACACCTTC.

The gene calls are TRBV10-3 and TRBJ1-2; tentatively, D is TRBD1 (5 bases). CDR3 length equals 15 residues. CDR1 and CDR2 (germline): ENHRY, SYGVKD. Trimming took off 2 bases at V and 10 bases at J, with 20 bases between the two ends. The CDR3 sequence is CAISEGFGDVSFYTF. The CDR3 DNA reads TGTGCCATCAGTGAGGGGTTCGGGGACGTGTCGTTCTACACCTTC.

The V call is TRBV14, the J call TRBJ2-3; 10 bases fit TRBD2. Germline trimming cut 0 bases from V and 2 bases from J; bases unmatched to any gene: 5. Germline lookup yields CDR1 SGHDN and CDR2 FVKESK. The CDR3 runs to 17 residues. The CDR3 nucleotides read TGTGCCAGCAGCCAAGAACTAGCGGGGTTATACACAGATACGCAGTATTTT. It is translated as CASSQELAGLYTDTQYF.

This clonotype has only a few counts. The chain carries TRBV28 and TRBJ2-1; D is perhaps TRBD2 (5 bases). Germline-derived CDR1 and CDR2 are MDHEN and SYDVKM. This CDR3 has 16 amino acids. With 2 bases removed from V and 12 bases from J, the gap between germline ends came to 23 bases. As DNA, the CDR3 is TGTGCCAGCAGTTTAGGCATCATTCGGGGTGGGGTGAGGCAGTTCTTC. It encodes CASSLGIIRGGVRQFF. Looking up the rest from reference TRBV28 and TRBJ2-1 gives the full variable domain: DVKVTQSSRYLVKRTGEKVFLECVQDMDHENMFWYRQDPGLGLRLIYFSYDVKMKEKGDIPEGYSVSREKKERFSLILESASTNQTSMYLCASSLGIIRGGVRQFFGPGTRLTVL.

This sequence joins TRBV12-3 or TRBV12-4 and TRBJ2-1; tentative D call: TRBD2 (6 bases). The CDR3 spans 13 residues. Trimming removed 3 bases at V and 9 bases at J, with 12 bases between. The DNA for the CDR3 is TGTGCCAGCAGTTTGGGAGGCTGCACTGAGCAGTTCTTC. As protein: CASSLGGCTEQFF.

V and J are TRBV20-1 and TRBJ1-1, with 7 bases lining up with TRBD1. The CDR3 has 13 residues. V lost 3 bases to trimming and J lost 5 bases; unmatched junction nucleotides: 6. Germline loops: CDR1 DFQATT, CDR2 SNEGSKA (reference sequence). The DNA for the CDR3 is TGCAGTGCTAGCGAGGGGGCTAGGACTGAAGCTTTCTTT. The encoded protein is CSASEGARTEAFF.

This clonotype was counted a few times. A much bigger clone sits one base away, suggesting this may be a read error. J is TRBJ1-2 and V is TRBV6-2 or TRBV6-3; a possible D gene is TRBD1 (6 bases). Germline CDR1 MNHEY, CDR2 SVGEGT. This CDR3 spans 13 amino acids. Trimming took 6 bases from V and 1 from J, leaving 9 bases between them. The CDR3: CASRMDSNYGYTF. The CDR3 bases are TGTGCCAGCAGGATGGACAGTAACTATGGCTACACCTTC.

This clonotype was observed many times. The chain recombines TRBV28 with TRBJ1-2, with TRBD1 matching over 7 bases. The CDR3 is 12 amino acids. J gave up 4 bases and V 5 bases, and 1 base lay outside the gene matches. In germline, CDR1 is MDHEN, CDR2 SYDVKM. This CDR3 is CASSGTAYGYTF. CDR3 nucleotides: TGTGCCAGCAGTGGGACAGCCTATGGCTACACCTTC.

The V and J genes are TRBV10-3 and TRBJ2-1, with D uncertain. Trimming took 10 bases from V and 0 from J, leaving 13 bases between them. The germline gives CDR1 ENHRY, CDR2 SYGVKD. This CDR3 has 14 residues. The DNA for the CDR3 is TGTGCCACCACCGCAGAAAGCTCCTACAATGAGCAGTTCTTC. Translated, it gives CATTAESSYNEQFF.

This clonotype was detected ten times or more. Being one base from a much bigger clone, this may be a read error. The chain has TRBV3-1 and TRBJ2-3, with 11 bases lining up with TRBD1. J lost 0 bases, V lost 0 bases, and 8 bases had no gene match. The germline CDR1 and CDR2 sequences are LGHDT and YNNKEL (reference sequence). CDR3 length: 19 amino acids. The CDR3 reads CASSQEGTGGRGSTDTQYF. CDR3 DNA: TGTGCCAGCAGCCAAGAGGGGACAGGGGGGAGGGGGAGCACAGATACGCAGTATTTT.

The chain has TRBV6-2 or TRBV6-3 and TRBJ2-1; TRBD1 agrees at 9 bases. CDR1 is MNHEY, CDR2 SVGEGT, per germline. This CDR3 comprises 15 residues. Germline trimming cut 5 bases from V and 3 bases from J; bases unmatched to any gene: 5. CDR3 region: CASSTDRGLYNEQFF. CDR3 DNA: TGTGCCAGCAGTACGGACAGGGGCCTCTACAATGAGCAGTTCTTC.

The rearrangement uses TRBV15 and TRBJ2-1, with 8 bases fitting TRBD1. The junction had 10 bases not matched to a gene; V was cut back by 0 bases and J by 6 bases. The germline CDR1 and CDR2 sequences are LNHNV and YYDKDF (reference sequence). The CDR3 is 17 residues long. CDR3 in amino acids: CATSRDLQGAYFNEQFF. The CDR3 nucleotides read TGTGCCACCAGCAGAGATCTCCAGGGGGCATATTTCAATGAGCAGTTCTTC. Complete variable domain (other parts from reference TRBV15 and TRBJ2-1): DAMVIQNPRYQVTQFGKPVTLSCSQTLNHNVMYWYQQKSSQAPKLLFHYYDKDFNNEADTPDNFQSRRPNTSFCFLDIRSPGLGDTAMYLCATSRDLQGAYFNEQFFGPGTRLTVL.

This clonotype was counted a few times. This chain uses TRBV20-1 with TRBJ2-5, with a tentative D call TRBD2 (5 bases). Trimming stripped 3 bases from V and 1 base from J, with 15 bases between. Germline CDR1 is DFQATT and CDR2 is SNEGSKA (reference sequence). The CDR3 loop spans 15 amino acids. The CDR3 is CSARLLGRPQETQYF. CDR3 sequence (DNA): TGCAGTGCTAGGTTACTAGGCAGACCCCAAGAGACCCAGTACTTC.